This entry lists 32 T cell receptor beta chains sequenced from one sample in a study of molecular identifiers for immune sequencing clone quantification. MiXCR, run by TCRdb on the PCR reads, gives a single entry per CDR3 protein. In the table there are approximately 550,000 distinct CDR3 sequences, approximately 25% of which are singletons. The specimen sequenced was naive CD8+ T cells from blood, with Jurkat cell RNA spiked in. Subset indicated: FACS-sorted CD8+CD4-CCR7+CD45RA+ naive T cells. These receptors came from a human donor in good health. Some libraries in this study had Jurkat cell RNA spiked in.

The chain joins TRBV6-5 to TRBJ1-2; D gene unclear. Germline-derived CDR1 and CDR2 are MNHEY and SVGAGI. The V end lost 0 bases, the J end lost 13 bases, and 21 bases lay between the germline ends. This CDR3 spans 15 amino acids. CDR3 bases: TGTGCCAGCAGTTACTCGAGGGTCGCAGACTATGGTTGCACCTTC. Protein sequence: CASSYSRVADYGCTF.

There are a few counts of this clonotype. V is TRBV29-1 and J is TRBJ1-1; D gene ambiguous. CDR3 size: 11 residues. Germline V lookup: CDR1 SQVTM, CDR2 ANQGSEA. The ends were cut back, 1 base at V and 6 bases at J, with 6 bases in the middle. CDR3 nucleotide sequence: TGCAGCGTTGAAGGCGGACCTGAAGCTTTCTTT. It yields the protein CSVEGGPEAFF.

This chain links TRBV13 with TRBJ1-1, with 8 bases fitting TRBD1. Germline CDR1 and CDR2: PRHDT and FYEKMQ (reference sequence). Trimming took 9 bases from V and 0 from J; bases not matched to a gene: 6. The CDR3 covers 14 residues. Here the CDR3 reads CASGGQEMNTEAFF. For the CDR3, the DNA is TGTGCCAGTGGGGGACAGGAGATGAACACTGAAGCTTTCTTT.

Notes on this clonotype: A much larger clone differs from this one at a single base, so this may be a read error. The missing conserved phenylalanine or tryptophan at the end of this CDR3 makes a read error likely. This chain connects TRBV7-9 to TRBJ2-2; D is unclear. CDR1 and CDR2 (germline): SEHNR, FQNEAQ (reference sequence). The CDR3 is 12 residues long. Trimming took off 1 base at V and 6 bases at J, with 3 bases between the two ends. The CDR3 nucleotides are TGTGCCAGCAGCTTAGACGCCGGGGAGCTGTTTTCT. Translation: CASSLDAGELFS.

The gene calls are TRBV6-4 and TRBJ2-3; D call uncertain. The CDR3 loop spans 13 amino acids. The V end was cut by 2 bases, the J end by 2 bases, with 5 bases between. Germline CDR1 and CDR2: MRHNA and SNTAGT. In DNA, the CDR3 is TGTGCCAGCAGTGACGGCCTCACAGATACGCAGTATTTT. As protein: CASSDGLTDTQYF.

This CDR3 is CASSQDHPGTYEQYF. In nucleotides, the CDR3 is TGCGCCAGCAGCCAAGATCATCCGGGGACCTACGAGCAGTACTTC. The V and J genes are TRBV4-3 and TRBJ2-7; possible D gene TRBD2, 5 bases. V lost 0 bases to trimming and J lost 2 bases, with 11 bases between them. The length of the CDR3 is 15 residues. Germline V CDR1 and CDR2: LGHNA, YSLEER.

Many counts were recorded for this clonotype. V is TRBV14 and J is TRBJ2-3, with D possibly matching TRBD1 (5 bases). Germline V gives CDR1 SGHDN, CDR2 FVKESK. The length of the CDR3 is 14 residues. The germline V and J ends were trimmed by 0 bases and 5 bases, with 9 bases remaining between them. The CDR3 DNA follows: TGTGCCAGCAGCCAAGATGTTCAGGGAGATACGCAGTATTTT. This sequence encodes CASSQDVQGDTQYF.

The V gene is TRBV7-9, the J gene TRBJ2-3; 9 nucleotides align to TRBD2. The J segment lost 4 bases and the V segment lost 1 base, leaving 6 bases of the junction unmatched. Germline V gene data show CDR1 as SEHNR and CDR2 as FQNEAQ (reference sequence). The CDR3 runs to 16 residues. The DNA for the CDR3 is TGTGCCAGCAGCTTAGGTGATAGCGGGAGCTCAGATACGCAGTATTTT. It yields the protein CASSLGDSGSSDTQYF.

A word on this clonotype: A much larger clone lies one base from this, so it may be a read error. J is TRBJ2-7 and V is TRBV18, with no clear D. V lost 5 bases to trimming and J lost 3 bases, with 11 bases between them. CDR1 KGHSH and CDR2 LQKENI come from the germline V gene. The CDR3 covers 13 residues. The DNA for the CDR3 is TGTGCCAGCTCAGAGACCTCAGACTACGAGCAGTACTTC. This translates into CASSETSDYEQYF. The variable domain in full, with the rest retrieved from reference TRBV18 and TRBJ2-7, is NAGVMQNPRHLVRRRGQEARLRCSPMKGHSHVYWYRQLPEEGLKFMVYLQKENIIDESGMPKERFSAEFPKEGPSILRIQQVVRGDSAAYFCASSETSDYEQYFGPGTRLTVT.

This clonotype was detected ten times or more. The chain carries TRBV5-6 and TRBJ2-3, with 7 nucleotides matching TRBD1. The ends lost 4 bases at V and 9 bases at J; junction bases unmatched: 2. CDR1 SGHDT and CDR2 YYEEEE come from the germline V gene. CDR3 length: 11 amino acids. The DNA for the CDR3 is TGTGCCAGCAGCCTGGGACAGACGCAGTATTTT. It is translated as CASSLGQTQYF.

The chain employs TRBV4-3 and TRBJ2-7, with 12 bases lining up with TRBD2. J was trimmed by 1 base and V by 1 base; bases with no gene match: 5. The CDR3 spans 17 residues. CDR1 and CDR2 from the germline V gene are LGHNA and YSLEER. CDR3 nucleotide sequence: TGCGCCAGCAGCCAAGTACTAGCGGGAGGTATATCCTACGAGCAGTACTTC. Amino acids: CASSQVLAGGISYEQYF.

This clonotype has at least ten counts. V is TRBV20-1 and J is TRBJ2-7; 11 bases are a match to TRBD2. Germline CDR1 and CDR2: DFQATT and SNEGSKA (reference sequence). The V segment lost 6 bases and the J segment 3 bases; nucleotides outside the gene matches: 4. This CDR3 region has 13 residues. CDR3 nucleotides: TGCAGTGCCCCGACTAGCGGGATCTACGAGCAGTACTTC. This encodes CSAPTSGIYEQYF.

The sample holds many counts of this clonotype. J is TRBJ2-7 and V is TRBV28, with D perhaps TRBD1 or TRBD2 (5 bases each). The length of the CDR3 is 13 residues. Germline values: CDR1 MDHEN, CDR2 SYDVKM. The V gene lost 5 bases and the J gene lost 7 bases, with 15 bases spanning the gap. The CDR3 region has the DNA TGTGCCAGCAGTCTCGGGGCCCTCGGAGAGCAGTACTTC. It encodes CASSLGALGEQYF.

This chain links TRBV11-2 with TRBJ2-3; TRBD2 matches at 7 bases. V was pared by 4 bases and J by 1 base, with 11 bases of the junction left unmatched. The length of the CDR3 is 17 residues. The germline CDR1 and CDR2 sequences are SGHAT and FQNNGV. The CDR3 DNA is TGTGCCAGCAGCTACTGGGAGGGACCAGAACGCACAGATACGCAGTATTTT. It encodes CASSYWEGPERTDTQYF.

On this clonotype itself: At one end the junction does not follow the germline gene, possibly because of a read error. This sequence joins TRBV4-3 and TRBJ2-2; D is uncertain. The CDR3 consists of 16 residues. The germline gives CDR1 LGHNA, CDR2 YSLEER. The CDR3 sequence is CARSQDLSYPIRELFF. CDR3 sequence (DNA): TGCGCCCGCAGCCAAGATTTGTCTTACCCAATACGGGAGCTGTTTTTT.

About this clonotype itself: This could be a read error, since a much larger clone is one nucleotide away. This rearrangement joins TRBV4-2 to TRBJ2-7; 7 nucleotides agree with TRBD1. The germline V gene has CDR1 LGHNA and CDR2 YNFKEQ. CDR3 length equals 15 residues. CDR3 DNA: TGTCCCAGCAGCCAAGTAGGGACAGACGTACTGGAGCAGTACTTC. Protein product: CPSSQVGTDVLEQYF.

The sample holds a few counts of this clonotype. J is TRBJ1-5 and V is TRBV28; 8 nucleotides match TRBD1. The germline CDR1 and CDR2 sequences are MDHEN and SYDVKM. The CDR3 has 15 residues. V gave up 4 bases and J gave up 9 bases; unmatched junction bases: 11. DNA of the CDR3: TGTGCCAGCAGTTGGCCAGGGGGCGGGACGGGGCCCCAGCATTTT. It encodes CASSWPGGGTGPQHF.

This clonotype was seen ten or more times. The chain couples TRBV7-6 to TRBJ2-3; a possible D gene is TRBD2 (5 bases). Germline lookup yields CDR1 SGHVS and CDR2 FNYEAQ. The CDR3 spans 15 residues. V lost 0 bases and J lost 2, with 9 bases in between. Here the CDR3 DNA reads TGTGCCAGCAGCTTAGCGGGCGGGTTCACAGATACGCAGTATTTT. This translates into CASSLAGGFTDTQYF.

The DNA for the CDR3 is TGTGCCAGCAGCGAATCGCCGGGACCCACCTACAATGAGCAGTTCTTC. Protein product: CASSESPGPTYNEQFF. This chain links TRBV2 with TRBJ2-1; the D gene could be TRBD1 or TRBD2 (5 bases each). CDR1 SNHLY and CDR2 FYNNEI come from the germline V gene. This CDR3 region has 16 residues. V lost 6 bases and J 2 bases, leaving 17 bases between the germline ends.

The chain carries TRBV3-1 and TRBJ2-7; unclear D gene. Trimming removed 1 base from V and 3 bases from J, with 13 bases in between. This CDR3 has 15 residues. Germline CDR1 is LGHDT and CDR2 is YNNKEL (reference sequence). The CDR3 loop reads CASSQGENSLYEQYF. CDR3 in DNA: TGTGCCAGCAGCCAAGGAGAAAACAGCCTCTACGAGCAGTACTTC.

V gene TRBV28 combines with J gene TRBJ1-5, with D perhaps matching TRBD1 (6 bases). V was cut by 8 bases and J by 8 bases, with 19 bases left in between. There are 14 residues in the CDR3. CDR1 is MDHEN, CDR2 SYDVKM, per germline. The CDR3 sequence is CASLTLDRREPQHF. For the CDR3, the DNA is TGTGCCAGCCTTACCCTCGACAGGCGGGAGCCCCAGCATTTT.

This clonotype has more than one count but fewer than ten. The chain is built from TRBV28 and TRBJ2-1; TRBD1 agrees at 9 bases. The length of the CDR3 is 16 residues. V gave up 6 bases and J gave up 2 bases; unmatched junction bases: 8. Per the germline V gene, CDR1 is MDHEN and CDR2 is SYDVKM. The chain's CDR3 is CASSPLDRGTYNEQFF. The CDR3 DNA follows: TGTGCCAGCAGCCCCCTGGACAGGGGAACCTACAATGAGCAGTTCTTC.

The chain uses TRBV20-1 and TRBJ1-4, with TRBD1 as a possible D gene (6 bases). This CDR3 contains 15 residues. The germline V gene has CDR1 DFQATT and CDR2 SNEGSKA (reference sequence). The V gene lost 3 bases and the J gene lost 7 bases, with 18 bases spanning the gap. CDR3 sequence reads: CSASGGRVLREKLFF. The CDR3 bases are TGCAGTGCTAGCGGGGGGCGGGTTCTCCGTGAAAAACTGTTTTTT.

The table lists this clonotype with a few counts. The chain carries TRBV6-5 and TRBJ2-7; D possibly uses TRBD1 or TRBD2 (5 bases each). The CDR3 extends over 14 amino acids. Trimming stripped 2 bases from V and 4 bases from J, with 12 bases between. CDR1 MNHEY and CDR2 SVGAGI come from the germline V gene. CDR3 sequence (DNA): TGTGCCAGCAGTTACAGGGACGACGAATACGAGCAGTACTTC. Protein sequence: CASSYRDDEYEQYF.

The rearrangement joins TRBV20-1 to TRBJ2-4; TRBD2 aligns across 15 bases. Losses at the gene ends were 0 bases for V and 9 bases for J; bases not matched to a gene: 9. Germline CDR1 reads DFQATT; CDR2 reads SNEGSKA (reference sequence). This CDR3 has 17 residues. Written as DNA, the CDR3 is TGCAGTGCTAGAGATGGGGGACTAGCGGGAGGAAGGGGCATTCAGTACTTC. This gives the protein CSARDGGLAGGRGIQYF.

This clonotype has ten or more counts. V is TRBV2 and J is TRBJ2-5; 12 nucleotides align to TRBD2. There are 17 residues in the CDR3. Losses at the gene ends were 2 bases for V and 3 bases for J; bases not matched to a gene: 7. In germline, CDR1 is SNHLY, CDR2 FYNNEI. The DNA for the CDR3 is TGTGCCAGCAGTGAATCCCCGACTAGCGGGGGTGAAGAGACCCAGTACTTC. Its translation is CASSESPTSGGEETQYF.

This chain links TRBV7-9 with TRBJ1-2, with no clear D. V was cut by 4 bases and J by 0 bases, with 15 bases left in between. The CDR3 sequence is 16 residues long. Germline V gene data show CDR1 as SEHNR and CDR2 as FQNEAQ (reference sequence). This CDR3 is CASSSPRAMPNYGYTF. The CDR3 DNA follows: TGTGCCAGCAGCTCCCCGAGGGCTATGCCTAACTATGGCTACACCTTC.

This clonotype was picked up a small number of times. An end of the junction differs from the germline gene, which may be a read error. The rearrangement uses TRBV7-9 and TRBJ2-1; 7 bases map to TRBD2. Germline values: CDR1 SEHNR, CDR2 FQNEAQ (reference sequence). CDR3 size: 15 residues. The CDR3 DNA reads TGTGCCAGCAGGTTAGGCGGGAGCTCCTACAATGAGCAGTTCTTC. It is translated as CASRLGGSSYNEQFF.

This clonotype was picked up many times. The chain has TRBV25-1 and TRBJ2-1, with 8 bases fitting TRBD2. This CDR3 comprises 15 residues. V lost 4 bases to trimming and J lost 5 bases; unmatched junction nucleotides: 7. Per germline, CDR1 MGHDK and CDR2 SYGVNS. The CDR3 here is CASSVPGLEHNEQFF. For the CDR3, the DNA is TGTGCCAGCAGTGTACCGGGACTAGAACACAATGAGCAGTTCTTC. Together with reference TRBV25-1 and TRBJ2-1, the CDR3 gives the full variable domain: EADIYQTPRYLVIGTGKKITLECSQTMGHDKMYWYQQDPGMELHLIHYSYGVNSTEKGDLSSESTVSRIRTEHFPLTLESARPSHTSQYLCASSVPGLEHNEQFFGPGTRLTVL.

This clonotype has a handful of counts. The chain recombines TRBV27 with TRBJ2-1, with D perhaps matching TRBD2 (5 bases). V was trimmed by 3 bases and J by 10 bases, leaving 10 bases between them. Germline CDR1 MNHEY, CDR2 SMNVEV (reference sequence). The CDR3 covers 12 residues. The CDR3 DNA is TGTGCCAGCAGTTTTCGAGGGTTAGAGCAGTTCTTC. Its protein is CASSFRGLEQFF.

V and J are TRBV19 and TRBJ1-1; D ambiguous. V was cut by 5 bases and J by 5 bases, with 12 bases left in between. Germline V gene sequence: CDR1 LNHDA, CDR2 SQIVND (reference sequence). The CDR3 runs to 13 residues. CDR3 loop: CASSVGLITEAFF. The CDR3 coding sequence is TGTGCCAGTAGTGTAGGATTAATAACTGAAGCTTTCTTT.

To note about this clonotype: Since a much larger clone is just one base distant, this may be a read error. V usage is TRBV20-1 and J usage is TRBJ1-3; D ambiguous. The CDR3 contains 14 residues. CDR1 DFQATT and CDR2 SNEGSKA come from the germline V gene (reference sequence). The CDR3 loop reads CSADRTATGNTVYF. CDR3 nucleotide sequence: TGCAGTGCGGATAGGACGGCCACTGGAAACACCGTATATTTT.